The 10 T cell receptor beta chains below all came from one sample that was sequenced in a study of tumor-infiltrating lymphocytes in primary liver carcinoma. The source material, about 17-31 mg of unsorted bulk tissue, was used to co-extract RNA and DNA. Starting from approximately 470 ng of total RNA, TCR beta cDNA was produced with a primer in the constant region. Slightly modified ARM-PCR, run as three nested multiplex PCR rounds, produced the TCR beta libraries. Each of the first two PCR rounds ran nine to ten cycles with TRBV1-TRBV30 forward and C-beta reverse primers. TCRdb called the multiplex PCR reads again in MiXCR, with one record for every CDR3 protein. The sample shows roughly 120,000 distinct CDR3 sequences, approximately 68% of them seen only once. The sequenced sample consisted of tumor-adjacent normal liver tissue. These receptors were collected from a woman aged 60-75 years with primary liver carcinoma and hepatitis B virus infection.

The chain joins TRBV28 to TRBJ2-4; D may correspond to TRBD1 or TRBD2 (5 bases each). CDR3 length: 17 residues. Germline values: CDR1 MDHEN, CDR2 SYDVKM. V lost 8 bases to trimming and J lost 6 bases, with 26 bases between them. The CDR3 DNA reads TGTGCCAGCGGTTCCCCGGGACGTTATCTAACCACAAACATTCAGTACTTC. Translating gives CASGSPGRYLTTNIQYF.

This clonotype was counted many times. This chain uses TRBV28 with TRBJ1-6; unclear D gene. CDR1 and CDR2 from the germline V gene are MDHEN and SYDVKM. With 4 bases removed from V and 7 bases from J, the gap between germline ends came to 8 bases. The CDR3 has 13 residues. The CDR3 DNA sequence: TGTGCCAGCAGTTACCCCGAAAATTCACCCCTCCACTTT. It codes for CASSYPENSPLHF.

Details on this clonotype: One end of the junction does not line up with germline, which may come from a read error. This chain joins TRBV6-5 and TRBJ1-2; D is uncertain. Per the germline V gene, CDR1 is MNHEY and CDR2 is SVGAGI. This CDR3 spans 15 amino acids. The DNA for the CDR3 is TGTGCCAGCAATTCCAAGATGGGGTCGGCCTATGGCTACAACTTC. It specifies CASNSKMGSAYGYNF.

This chain uses TRBV6-2 or TRBV6-3 with TRBJ1-5; D is possibly TRBD1 (5 bases). Germline lookup yields CDR1 MNHEY and CDR2 SVGEGT. The CDR3 contains 14 residues. V was cut by 9 bases and J by 7 bases, with 19 bases left in between. The CDR3 DNA follows: TGTGCCAGAAGTACCCGGGGGGACGGCCAGCCCCAGCATTTT. The encoded protein is CARSTRGDGQPQHF.

As concerns this clonotype: The junction shows a germline mismatch at one end, possibly a read error. The chain carries TRBV28 and TRBJ1-3; perhaps TRBD1 as D (6 bases). Germline-derived CDR1 and CDR2 are MDHEN and SYDVKM. This CDR3 comprises 19 residues. The CDR3: CASSFRGVRRGGDRNTIYF. DNA for the CDR3: TGCGCCAGCAGTTTTCGGGGGGTCCGAAGAGGGGGAGATAGAAACACCATATATTTT.

A remark on this clonotype: One junction end does not reproduce the germline sequence, and a read error may be involved. The chain carries TRBV6-5 and TRBJ1-1; 7 positions match TRBD1. The CDR3 runs 14 residues. Germline V gene data show CDR1 as MNHEY and CDR2 as SVGAGI. The CDR3 DNA reads as TGTACCAGCAACACCCCCCAAGGGGGCCCGGAAGCTTTCTTT. Translation: CTSNTPQGGPEAFF.

About this clonotype: A junction end diverges from the germline sequence, so it may reflect a read error. This sequence joins TRBV11-2 and TRBJ1-2; D gene ambiguous. The CDR3 is made up of 13 amino acids. In germline, CDR1 is SGHAT, CDR2 FQNNGV. CDR3 loop: CASSLLKHYGYTF. Written as DNA, the CDR3 is TGTGCCAGCAGCTTATTGAAGCACTATGGTTACACCTTC.

As to this clonotype: Just one base apart from a much larger clone, this may be a read error. The CDR3 does not end in the conserved phenylalanine or tryptophan, so this is likely a read error. The chain combines TRBV7-9 with TRBJ1-1, with TRBD1 identical over 9 bases. The junction had 5 bases not matched to a gene; V was cut back by 1 base and J by 2 bases. Per the germline V gene, CDR1 is SEHNR and CDR2 is FQNEAQ (reference sequence). CDR3 length: 16 residues. The CDR3 DNA is TGTGCCAGCAGCTTAGTCCAGGGACAGGGTAACACTGAAGCTTTCGTT. Translated: CASSLVQGQGNTEAFV.

Turning to this clonotype: Being one base from a much bigger clone, this may be a read error. The V and J genes are TRBV5-1 and TRBJ2-3; TRBD2 agrees at 12 bases. Germline CDR1 reads SGHRS; CDR2 reads YFSETQ. This CDR3 comprises 17 residues. CDR3 DNA: TGCTCCAGCAGCCCAAGACTAGCGGGAGATCTTCGGGATACGCAGTATTTT. Amino acid sequence: CSSSPRLAGDLRDTQYF. The complete variable domain, with remaining parts taken from reference TRBV5-1 and TRBJ2-3, reads KAGVTQTPRYLIKTRGQQVTLSCSPISGHRSVSWYQQTPGQGLQFLFEYFSETQRNKGNFPGRFSGRQFSNSRSEMNVSTLELGDSALYLCSSSPRLAGDLRDTQYFGPGTRLTVL.

V usage is TRBV5-1 and J usage is TRBJ2-3; D is unclear. The J call may be faulty, since TRBJ1-5 better matches the DNA end. The germline V gene encodes CDR1 SGHRS and CDR2 YFSETQ. The CDR3 is 14 amino acids. CDR3 nucleotides: TGCGCCAGCAGCTTGGCCGTCAGTACAGATACGCAGCATTTT. Its protein is CASSLAVSTDTQHF.